The present T cell receptor (beta chain) was sequenced within a study of response to subunit inactivated influenza vaccine. Overall study results and limits: The authors put forward the suggestion that each seasonal influenza vaccination may bring in only a limited number of new T cells.

TCRdb passed the RT-PCR reads through MiXCR, listing each CDR3 protein once. The data show around 600,000 distinct CDR3 sequences, over 9% seen once. With respect to this clonotype: No antigen is known for it.

The CDR3 covers 14 residues. Germline CDR1 reads SNHLY; CDR2 reads FYNNEI. Trimming stripped 3 bases from V and 5 bases from J, with 14 bases between. The same sample was also studied in work on T cells expressing NK-cell markers. From that study: 5'RACE template switching with UMIs generated TCR beta cDNA. Serological testing identified seven of the eight sequenced donors as HCMV-seropositive and one as seronegative. More than 5 of the donors carried dominant NKG2C+ clonotypes that took up roughly 1.0-8% of their CD8+ T cells. What remained unclear was the HCMV specificity of expanded NKG2C+ T cell clones.

This TCR was sampled from a man over 45 who received an inactivated influenza vaccine. Sequences were derived from PBMCs from blood, sampled on the day of vaccination. The V and J genes are TRBV2 and TRBJ2-7; TRBD2 is a possible D gene (6 bases). This CDR3 reads CASSEARWGDEQYF. In DNA, the CDR3 is TGTGCCAGCAGTGAGGCACGCTGGGGGGACGAGCAGTACTTC.